One and the same sample provided the 25 T cell receptor beta chains below, sequenced in a study of CD8+ T cells in alopecia areata. The authors extracted RNA and reverse transcribed it into cDNA as the sequencing template. Sequencing used immunoSEQ multiplex PCR; TCRdb keeps in-frame clones, though not all of them. The sample lists 15,000 to 20,000 clones; about 70% were seen once. It was from alopecia areata patients that lesional scalp punch biopsies and peripheral blood were collected. The sample in question was skin, obtained at week 0. The receptor source for this set is a human donor with alopecia areata.

V usage is TRBV27 and J usage is TRBJ1-1; D unclear. This CDR3 contains 15 residues. With 2 bases removed from V and 3 bases from J, the gap between germline ends came to 13 bases. CDR1 MNHEY and CDR2 SMNVEV come from the germline V gene (reference sequence). The CDR3 DNA is TGTGCCAGCAGTTTACACGGCCCCTTTGACACTGAAGCTTTCTTT. Its translation is CASSLHGPFDTEAFF.

The chain recombines TRBV18 with TRBJ1-5, with D uncertain. Per germline, CDR1 KGHSH and CDR2 LQKENI. The CDR3 loop spans 15 amino acids. V was clipped by 1 base and J by 2 bases, with 9 bases between them. The CDR3 spells CASSPLENRNQPQHF. CDR3 sequence (DNA): TGTGCCAGCTCACCACTAGAGAACCGCAATCAGCCCCAGCATTTT.

The chain couples TRBV30 to TRBJ2-3; 8 bases line up with TRBD1. V was clipped by 8 bases and J by 6 bases; unmatched bases: 16. Germline CDR1 and CDR2: GTSNPN and SVGIG (reference sequence). This CDR3 has 15 amino acids. The CDR3 here is CARTGARGPSDTQYF. The CDR3 coding sequence is TGTGCCCGGACCGGAGCCAGGGGGCCATCGGATACGCAGTATTTT.

This clone came up once. J is TRBJ2-2 and V is TRBV11-3; D perhaps matches TRBD2 (5 bases). V shed 3 bases and J shed 5 bases, with 10 bases lying between them. Germline V lookup: CDR1 SGHNT, CDR2 YENEEA. The CDR3 sequence is 14 residues long. CDR3: CASSLDFLTGELFF. DNA of the CDR3: TGTGCCAGCAGCTTGGACTTTTTAACCGGGGAGCTGTTTTTT.

The chain has TRBV5-4 and TRBJ2-3; TRBD2 might be the D (6 bases). Germline V gene data show CDR1 as SGHNT and CDR2 as YYREEE (reference sequence). The CDR3 totals 16 residues. Trimming left V 1 base short and J 5 bases short, with 17 bases between. In DNA, the CDR3 is TGTGCCAGCAGCTTGTACCGGGCCAGGAGGGTAGATACGCAGTATTTT. The encoded protein is CASSLYRARRVDTQYF.

The rearrangement links TRBV10-3 to TRBJ2-7; a weak D match, TRBD1 (6 bases). The CDR3 covers 15 residues. Per the germline V gene, CDR1 is ENHRY and CDR2 is SYGVKD. V was clipped by 6 bases and J by 3 bases, with 18 bases between them. The CDR3 here is CAIRSNLGQSYEQYF. The CDR3 coding sequence is TGTGCCATCAGATCAAACCTCGGACAGAGCTACGAGCAGTACTTC.

This clone was observed a few times. The J gene is TRBJ2-1, the V gene TRBV2; 8 bases match TRBD1. The germline CDR1 and CDR2 sequences are SNHLY and FYNNEI. The CDR3 is made up of 14 amino acids. V lost 11 bases to trimming and J lost 2 bases; unmatched junction nucleotides: 8. The CDR3 sequence is CAGTRTGTYNEQFF. In nucleotides, the CDR3 is TGTGCCGGCACCCGGACAGGGACCTACAATGAGCAGTTCTTC.

For the CDR3, the DNA is TGCGCCAGCAGCCAAGATAGGGCGGGGGGGCGTGAGCAGTTCTTC. Translating it yields CASSQDRAGGREQFF. The chain has TRBV4-1 and TRBJ2-1; 9 bases map to TRBD2. Germline CDR1 is MGHRA and CDR2 is YSYEKL. The V gene end was trimmed by 0 bases and the J gene end by 9 bases; junction bases not matched to a gene: 6. The CDR3 runs 15 residues.

This clone is categorized as large. V usage is TRBV4-2 and J usage is TRBJ1-5; possibly TRBD1 for D (6 bases). The CDR3 totals 17 residues. With 1 base removed from V and 1 base from J, the gap between germline ends came to 14 bases. CDR1 is LGHNA and CDR2 is YNFKEQ in the germline V gene. CDR3 amino acids: CASSQVLGQGSNQPQHF. CDR3 sequence (DNA): TGTGCCAGCAGCCAAGTGCTAGGCCAGGGGAGCAATCAGCCCCAGCATTTT.

This clone was found a few times. Other nucleotide sequences from this sample produce the same CDR3. CDR3 bases: TGTGCCAGCAGCTCACTAGCGAGGAACACCGGGGAGCTGTTTTTT. Translated: CASSSLARNTGELFF. V gene TRBV7-2 combines with J gene TRBJ2-2, with 7 bases lining up with TRBD2. With V trimmed by 4 bases and J by 1 base, 3 bases remained unmatched. The CDR3 is made up of 15 amino acids. Germline loops: CDR1 SGHTA, CDR2 FQGNSA.

The rearrangement joins TRBV5-5 to TRBJ1-2; TRBD1 aligns across 7 bases. The junction had 11 bases not matched to a gene; V was cut back by 2 bases and J by 4 bases. The CDR3 totals 16 residues. Germline loops: CDR1 SGHKS, CDR2 YYEKEE (reference sequence). The CDR3 loop is CASSLTGETAGYGYTF. The CDR3 coding sequence is TGTGCCAGCAGCTTAACAGGGGAAACGGCGGGCTATGGCTACACCTTC.

The chain joins TRBV19 to TRBJ1-2; 7 nucleotides agree with TRBD1. V shed 8 bases and J 1 base; nucleotides not matched to a gene: 10. The CDR3 has 15 amino acids. Germline V gene sequence: CDR1 LNHDA, CDR2 SQIVND (reference sequence). CDR3 protein: CASSEQGTLNYGYTF. The CDR3, as DNA: TGTGCCAGTTCCGAACAGGGGACCCTTAACTATGGCTACACCTTC.

V is TRBV7-8 and J is TRBJ2-1, with 13 nucleotides matching TRBD2. V lost 4 bases, J lost 8 bases, and 5 bases stayed unmatched. The CDR3 contains 15 residues. Germline V gene data show CDR1 as SGHVS and CDR2 as FQNEAQ. As DNA, the CDR3 is TGTGCCAGCAGCTCACAACTAGCGGGGGGGCATGAGCAGTTCTTC. Its protein is CASSSQLAGGHEQFF.

The chain is built from TRBV18 and TRBJ1-3; no reliable D call. Germline V gives CDR1 KGHSH, CDR2 LQKENI. The CDR3 length is 12 residues. V was cut by 4 bases and J by 3 bases, with 4 bases left in between. CDR3 DNA: TGTGCCAGCTCACAGGTTGGAAACACCATATATTTT. It is translated as CASSQVGNTIYF.

The table lists this clone with a few counts. J is TRBJ2-3 and V is TRBV7-2, with 10 bases matching TRBD2. Germline V gene sequence: CDR1 SGHTA, CDR2 FQGNSA. V was clipped by 1 base and J by 4 bases; unmatched bases: 5. CDR3 size: 16 residues. CDR3 DNA sequence: TGTGCCAGCAGCTTAGTGAGCGGGGGGGCAGCAGATACGCAGTATTTT. This sequence encodes CASSLVSGGAADTQYF.

This clone was seen only a few times. V and J are TRBV19 and TRBJ2-1; tentatively, D is TRBD1 or TRBD2 (5 bases each). Looked up from germline, CDR1 is LNHDA and CDR2 is SQIVND (reference sequence). Between the trimmed V and J ends, which lost 3 bases and 5 bases, there was a span of 14 bases. The CDR3 extends over 15 amino acids. The CDR3 region has the DNA TGTGCCAGTAGTATGTCGGGACGGAATAACAATGAGCAGTTCTTC. It is translated as CASSMSGRNNNEQFF.

This clone is medium-sized by share. V and J are TRBV30 and TRBJ2-2, with 7 bases fitting TRBD1. Germline assignment: CDR1 GTSNPN and CDR2 SVGIG (reference sequence). V lost 2 bases, J lost 4 bases, and 4 bases stayed unmatched. The CDR3 extends over 14 amino acids. CDR3 sequence: CAWSWGQPTGELFF. In nucleotides, the CDR3 is TGTGCCTGGAGTTGGGGACAGCCCACCGGGGAGCTGTTTTTT.

This clone was detected only once. DNA for the CDR3: TGCGCCAGCAGCCAAGATTTTGGAGGGTCGGCGACCGGGGAGCTGTTTTTT. It translates to CASSQDFGGSATGELFF. This chain uses TRBV4-3 with TRBJ2-2; perhaps TRBD2 as D (6 bases). The germline gives CDR1 LGHNA, CDR2 YSLEER. This CDR3 has 17 residues. Trimming shortened V by 0 bases and J by 5 bases, and 16 bases separated the two germline ends.

With respect to this clone: The junction differs from germline at one of its ends, possibly a read error. The chain joins TRBV7-7 to TRBJ2-3; TRBD2 aligns across 8 bases. Germline V gene data show CDR1 as SSHAT and CDR2 as FNYEAQ (reference sequence). CDR3 length equals 15 residues. CDR3: CASSRGGPYTDTQYF. CDR3 nucleotides: TGTGCTAGCAGCCGCGGGGGGCCCTACACAGATACGCAGTATTTT.

This chain's CDR3 is CASSLNYRGASSGANVLTF. DNA for the CDR3: TGTGCCAGCAGCTTAAATTATCGGGGGGCCTCCTCTGGGGCCAACGTCCTGACTTTC. The chain carries TRBV11-2 and TRBJ2-6; weak D call: TRBD2 (7 bases). This CDR3 spans 19 amino acids. Germline CDR1 is SGHAT and CDR2 is FQNNGV. With 2 bases removed from V and 0 bases from J, the gap between germline ends came to 17 bases.

The table lists this clone with a few counts. Different DNA sequences within this sample yield the same CDR3. The chain couples TRBV19 to TRBJ2-2, with D tentatively TRBD1 (6 bases). CDR1 and CDR2 from the germline V gene are LNHDA and SQIVND (reference sequence). V lost 6 bases and J 6 bases, leaving 11 bases between the germline ends. This CDR3 is built from 13 residues. For the CDR3, the DNA is TGTGCCAGTAGCTACAGGGTAGCCGGGGAGCTGTTTTTT. The encoded protein is CASSYRVAGELFF.

The V and J genes are TRBV5-1 and TRBJ1-1; 8 positions agree with TRBD1. The V segment lost 3 bases and the J segment 1 base; nucleotides outside the gene matches: 2. Germline V gene lookup returns CDR1 SGHRS and CDR2 YFSETQ. The CDR3 has 14 amino acids. CDR3 coding DNA: TGCGCCAGCAGCTCCGGACAGGGGAACACTGAAGCTTTCTTT. Its protein product is CASSSGQGNTEAFF. The complete variable domain, with remaining parts taken from reference TRBV5-1 and TRBJ1-1, reads KAGVTQTPRYLIKTRGQQVTLSCSPISGHRSVSWYQQTPGQGLQFLFEYFSETQRNKGNFPGRFSGRQFSNSRSEMNVSTLELGDSALYLCASSSGQGNTEAFFGQGTRLTVV.

This chain joins TRBV28 and TRBJ2-3, with 12 bases identical to TRBD1. The V gene end was trimmed by 7 bases and the J gene end by 7 bases; junction bases not matched to a gene: 9. Germline V gives CDR1 MDHEN, CDR2 SYDVKM. The CDR3 sequence is 15 residues long. CDR3 residues: CASTPRDRGRNTQYF. For the CDR3, the DNA is TGTGCCAGCACCCCCCGGGACAGGGGGCGAAATACGCAGTATTTT.

In its sample, this clone was seen once. This chain connects TRBV10-3 to TRBJ1-5; TRBD1 agrees at 9 bases. CDR1 and CDR2 (germline): ENHRY, SYGVKD. Trimming at V came to 4 bases and at J to 9 bases, leaving 10 bases not matched to a gene. CDR3 size: 15 residues. The CDR3 sequence is CAISVGQGRSGPQHF. CDR3 DNA sequence: TGTGCCATCAGTGTAGGACAGGGGAGGTCAGGGCCCCAGCATTTT.

The J gene is TRBJ2-6, the V gene TRBV7-2; D uncertain. From germline, CDR1 is SGHTA and CDR2 FQGNSA. V lost 7 bases, J lost 0 bases, and 19 bases lay in between. The CDR3 runs to 18 residues. CDR3 region: CASTDPPALFSGANVLTF. As DNA, the CDR3 is TGTGCCAGCACCGACCCGCCAGCCTTATTCTCTGGGGCCAACGTCCTGACTTTC.